A selection of T cell receptor beta chains follows, all from one sample in a study of T cells in Graves' hyperthyroidism and ophthalmopathy. TCRdb called the multiplex PCR reads again in MiXCR, with one record for every CDR3 protein. The sample carries roughly 93,000 distinct CDR3 sequences, 35% to 50% recorded once. Sequenced sample: peripheral blood or thyroid tissue (not recorded which). The receptor source for this set is a woman aged 25 to 39 with Graves' hyperthyroidism. CDR3s include the opening cysteine and the closing phenylalanine or tryptophan. Clone size is shown for a subset of rows, as once, few, many or a class of expanded clone.

V,size,CDR3
TRBV7-2,-,CATTQGPGPNGYTF
TRBV7-9,-,CASSPAGPPNYEQYF
TRBV12-3/TRBV12-4,many,CASSLQLNTEAFF
TRBV7-9,many,CASGQEWGNYGYTF
TRBV29-1,-,CSVKVGGLYERYF
TRBV7-2,many,CASSPGGTYNSPLHF
TRBV12-3/TRBV12-4,few,CASSPGTSGGLLTDTQYF
TRBV7-9,once,CASSLEGLVQETQYF
TRBV5-1,many,CASSSDRPTNEKLFF
TRBV7-2,-,CASSLGRYQETQYF
TRBV7-8,many,CASSLVTGETYEQYF
TRBV2,once,CASSAGLGANVLTF
TRBV6-6,many,CASRLEGQQDEQYF
TRBV28,many,CASSFGFVSREMREQYF
TRBV6-1,-,CASREVGLAGQETQYF
TRBV5-1,-,CASSPQGELFF
TRBV6-5,many,CASSYSYSNTEAFF
TRBV6-5,many,CASSYSGRAPGYTF
TRBV29-1,-,CSVEVLTGELFF
TRBV6-6,many,CASTPGSVEAFF
TRBV2,many,CASMDSYYEQYF
TRBV9,many,CASSGGPNKDTIYF
TRBV9,once,CASSVGGGEKLFF
TRBV7-9,-,CASSFLVPGSGNTIYF
TRBV2,many,CASSYSGLAGGGTGELFF
TRBV2,-,CASSLRTPSWGVQRETQYF
TRBV7-9,-,CASSSSAHQGPNQLQHF
TRBV19,-,CASARQGRSPLHF
TRBV7-2,-,CASSSSAAQGTDTQYF
TRBV15,-,CATSRRTGLNQPQHF
TRBV15,few,CATSSRGEGQETQYF
TRBV28,few,CASSFIAAGELFF
TRBV10-3,many,CAISERTGGASPLHF
TRBV7-9,many,CASSSTTNYGYTF
TRBV7-3,-,CASSPEGASSYNSPLHF
TRBV9,few,CASSVERWADTQYF
TRBV20-1,-,CSARDLEGYQPQYF
TRBV6-5,many,CASRLGLYRLYEQYF
TRBV27,many,CASSARTGTGGEGYTF
TRBV7-8,-,CASSLFGRGQGRNTGELFF
TRBV7-3,-,CASSLTDWETQYF
TRBV20-1,-,CSARDVGARRIMNTEAFF
TRBV5-4,many,CASSFDDRAGQAFF
TRBV28,medium-sized,CASSEGRNQETQYF
TRBV20-1,many,CSARDWTGISGYTF
TRBV10-3,-,CATLGLAGVRASSGANVLTF
TRBV20-1,-,CSARVGSYEQYF
TRBV11-2,many,CASKEGEQGPGANTEAFF
TRBV6-6,many,CASSYPGPLEAFF
TRBV20-1,many,CSARGRTSGRSDTQYF
TRBV20-1,once,CSARDPGTGVYEQYF
TRBV13,many,CASSSSYYGYTF
TRBV5-6,many,CASSFYRGGNTEAFF
TRBV5-1,-,CASSISGGQETQHF
TRBV5-1,-,CASSLGTEAFYGYTF